These 9 T cell receptor beta chains originate from one sample sequenced in a study of T cells in Graves' hyperthyroidism and ophthalmopathy. Amplification yielded TCR beta CDR3 regions, with RNA transcripts as the source. Primed by the HTBI set, a first-round RT-PCR was run on the TCR CDR3. TCRdb processed the multiplex PCR reads anew with MiXCR; each CDR3 protein has one entry. The data show 650,000 to 700,000 distinct CDR3 sequences, with roughly a sixth seen just once and 15% to 18% held by the top ten. The specimen sequenced was blood. The receptors originated from a man aged 45-65 years with Graves' hyperthyroidism.

The sample holds many counts of this clonotype. CDR3: CASSLSWGQETQYF. CDR3 bases: TGTGCCAGCAGCTTATCTTGGGGCCAAGAGACCCAGTACTTC. The chain recombines TRBV7-9 with TRBJ2-5; D gene unclear. Germline V CDR1 and CDR2: SEHNR, FQNEAQ (reference sequence). This CDR3 has 14 residues. Between the trimmed V and J ends, which lost 2 bases and 1 base, there was a span of 8 bases.

V and J are TRBV7-9 and TRBJ1-4, with 8 bases fitting TRBD1. With 1 base clipped from V and 5 bases from J, the junction kept 12 bases outside the gene matches. CDR1 SEHNR and CDR2 FQNEAQ come from the germline V gene (reference sequence). The CDR3 has 18 residues. The CDR3 protein is CASSLGQGAISLNEKLFF. The CDR3, as DNA: TGTGCCAGCAGCTTAGGGCAGGGGGCCATCTCCCTGAATGAAAAACTGTTTTTT.

Regarding this clonotype: A read error may produce the germline difference seen at one junction end. The chain employs TRBV6-2 or TRBV6-3 and TRBJ2-3; 15 bases fit TRBD2. In germline, CDR1 is MNHEY, CDR2 SVGEGT. The CDR3 loop spans 15 amino acids. The CDR3 reads CASRTGTSGRPREDF. The DNA of the CDR3 is TGTGCCAGCAGGACCGGGACTAGCGGGAGGCCTCGGGAGGATTTT.

This clonotype was seen a few times. V is TRBV5-6 and J is TRBJ2-3; D gene unclear. Trimming took 1 base from V and 2 from J, leaving 11 bases between them. Germline V lookup: CDR1 SGHDT, CDR2 YYEEEE. The CDR3 has 15 residues. CDR3: CASSLTASPTDTQYF. The CDR3 DNA is TGTGCCAGCAGCTTGACGGCCTCACCCACAGATACGCAGTATTTT.

This clonotype was detected ten times or more. V and J are TRBV7-8 and TRBJ1-1; D is undetermined. The CDR3 contains 13 residues. Germline V gene lookup returns CDR1 SGHVS and CDR2 FQNEAQ. Trimming pared 4 bases from V and 1 base from J, leaving 7 bases between. This CDR3 reads CASSSRRNTEAFF. Written as DNA, the CDR3 is TGTGCCAGCAGCTCGAGACGGAACACTGAAGCTTTCTTT.

This chain links TRBV18 with TRBJ2-7; TRBD2 might be the D (5 bases). The V gene's germline CDR1 is KGHSH and CDR2 LQKENI. This CDR3 comprises 16 residues. V lost 5 bases and J lost 0, with 17 bases in between. This CDR3 is CASSGQLTTSSYEQYF. CDR3 nucleotide sequence: TGTGCCAGCTCAGGCCAGTTGACAACTAGCTCCTACGAGCAGTACTTC. Filled out from reference TRBV18 and TRBJ2-7, the complete variable domain reads NAGVMQNPRHLVRRRGQEARLRCSPMKGHSHVYWYRQLPEEGLKFMVYLQKENIIDESGMPKERFSAEFPKEGPSILRIQQVVRGDSAAYFCASSGQLTTSSYEQYFGPGTRLTVT.

The V and J genes are TRBV27 and TRBJ2-7; 8 bases fit TRBD1. The CDR3 is 16 amino acids. In germline, CDR1 is MNHEY, CDR2 SMNVEV (reference sequence). J was trimmed by 7 bases and V by 5 bases; bases with no gene match: 16. The CDR3 nucleotides read TGTGCCAGCAGTGCCGGGGCAGGGGGCCCTTCTAGAGAGCAGTACTTC. The encoded protein is CASSAGAGGPSREQYF.

This clonotype occurred many times. The V gene is TRBV7-3, the J gene TRBJ2-3; 9 bases are shared with TRBD2. This CDR3 has 15 residues. The V gene's germline CDR1 is SGHTA and CDR2 FQGTGA. J gave up 4 bases and V 3 bases, and 5 bases lay outside the gene matches. Here the CDR3 DNA reads TGTGCCAGCAGCTTTTACACTAGCGGGTCAGATACGCAGTATTTT. This encodes CASSFYTSGSDTQYF. The variable domain in full, with the rest retrieved from reference TRBV7-3 and TRBJ2-3, is GAGVSQTPSNKVTEKGKYVELRCDPISGHTALYWYRQSLGQGPEFLIYFQGTGAADDSGLPNDRFFAVRPEGSVSTLKIQRTERGDSAVYLCASSFYTSGSDTQYFGPGTRLTVL.

This clonotype was counted at least ten times. The chain links TRBV2 to TRBJ1-4, with D possibly TRBD1 on 5 matching bases. The V gene's germline CDR1 is SNHLY and CDR2 FYNNEI. The CDR3 has 15 residues. The germline V and J ends were trimmed by 6 bases and 4 bases, with 15 bases remaining between them. CDR3 in amino acids: CASRQGDGYNEKLFF. DNA for the CDR3: TGTGCCAGCAGGCAAGGGGACGGCTATAATGAAAAACTGTTTTTT.